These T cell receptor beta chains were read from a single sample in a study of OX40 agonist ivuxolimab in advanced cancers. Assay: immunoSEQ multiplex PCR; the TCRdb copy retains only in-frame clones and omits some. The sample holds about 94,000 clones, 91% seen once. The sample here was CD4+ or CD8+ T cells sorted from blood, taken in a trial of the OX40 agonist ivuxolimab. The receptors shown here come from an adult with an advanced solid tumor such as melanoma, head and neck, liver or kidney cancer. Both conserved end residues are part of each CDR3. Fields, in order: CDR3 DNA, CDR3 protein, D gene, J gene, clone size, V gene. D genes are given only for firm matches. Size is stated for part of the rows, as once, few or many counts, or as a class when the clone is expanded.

CDR3 DNA: TGTGCCAGTAGTATGGGAAACCGTAGGGCAGGCATCGTCAAAAACATTCAGTACTTC
CDR3 protein: CASSMGNRRAGIVKNIQYF
D gene: NA
J gene: TRBJ2-4
clone size: NA
V gene: TRBV19

CDR3 DNA: TGTGCCAGCAGCTTGGAGGGAGTTGAGGATACGCAGTATTTT
CDR3 protein: CASSLEGVEDTQYF
D gene: NA
J gene: TRBJ2-3
clone size: once
V gene: TRBV5-6

CDR3 DNA: TGTGCCAGCATCAGGCAGGTCCAGGAGACCCAGTACTTC
CDR3 protein: CASIRQVQETQYF
D gene: NA
J gene: TRBJ2-5
clone size: NA
V gene: TRBV6-1

CDR3 DNA: TGTGCCGTAGGGCTAGCGGGAGATCCAGATACGCAGTATTTT
CDR3 protein: CAVGLAGDPDTQYF
D gene: TRBD2
J gene: TRBJ2-3
clone size: NA
V gene: TRBV6-5

CDR3 DNA: TGCGCCAGCAGCCGTATGACTACAGCGCTGAACACTGAAGCTTTCTTT
CDR3 protein: CASSRMTTALNTEAFF
D gene: NA
J gene: TRBJ1-1
clone size: NA
V gene: TRBV5-1

CDR3 DNA: TGTGCCAGTCGCAGGGCAGGGGGCGCAGCTGGCTACACCTTC
CDR3 protein: CASRRAGGAAGYTF
D gene: TRBD1
J gene: TRBJ1-2
clone size: few
V gene: TRBV19

CDR3 DNA: TGTGCCAGCACTGGCAGGGGTTACGAGACCCAGTACTTC
CDR3 protein: CASTGRGYETQYF
D gene: NA
J gene: TRBJ2-5
clone size: NA
V gene: TRBV2

CDR3 DNA: TGTGCCAGCAGCGGGCAAGAGACCCAGTACTTC
CDR3 protein: CASSGQETQYF
D gene: NA
J gene: TRBJ2-5
clone size: NA
V gene: TRBV7-6

CDR3 DNA: TGTGCCAGCAGTCCGACAGGGTCCCCTAATGAAAAACTGTTTTTT
CDR3 protein: CASSPTGSPNEKLFF
D gene: TRBD1
J gene: TRBJ1-4
clone size: once
V gene: TRBV2

CDR3 DNA: TGTGCCAGCAGCTACGGGGGCGGGGAGACCCAGTACTTC
CDR3 protein: CASSYGGGETQYF
D gene: NA
J gene: TRBJ2-5
clone size: NA
V gene: TRBV7-3

CDR3 DNA: TGTGCCAGCAGGAAGACAGGGCCGAACACTGAAGCTTTCTTT
CDR3 protein: CASRKTGPNTEAFF
D gene: TRBD1
J gene: TRBJ1-1
clone size: NA
V gene: TRBV28

CDR3 DNA: TGTGCCAGCAGTGGGGGGGATAGCGGGAGGGCCGACGAGCAGTACTTC
CDR3 protein: CASSGGDSGRADEQYF
D gene: TRBD2
J gene: TRBJ2-7
clone size: NA
V gene: TRBV6-1

CDR3 DNA: TGTGCCAGCAGGATAACTAGCGCGAGCTCCTACGAGCAGTACTTC
CDR3 protein: CASRITSASSYEQYF
D gene: TRBD2
J gene: TRBJ2-7
clone size: NA
V gene: TRBV6-6

CDR3 DNA: TGTGCCAGCGGAAGGCAGAACTATGGCTACACCTTC
CDR3 protein: CASGRQNYGYTF
D gene: NA
J gene: TRBJ1-2
clone size: NA
V gene: TRBV2

CDR3 DNA: TGTGCCAGCAGTCCCCGACAGGTTGGATTCCAGTTCTTC
CDR3 protein: CASSPRQVGFQFF
D gene: NA
J gene: TRBJ2-1
clone size: NA
V gene: TRBV27

CDR3 DNA: TGTGCCAGCAGCCAGCAGGGAGAAAATGGCTACACCTTC
CDR3 protein: CASSQQGENGYTF
D gene: NA
J gene: TRBJ1-2
clone size: NA
V gene: TRBV6-5

CDR3 DNA: TGTGCCAGCAGTGAGACCGTCGGGTTTACCTACAATGAGCAGTTCTTC
CDR3 protein: CASSETVGFTYNEQFF
D gene: NA
J gene: TRBJ2-1
clone size: NA
V gene: TRBV6-1

CDR3 DNA: TGTGCCAGCTCACTTAGTTCCGGAGGGAACACCGGGGAGCTGTTTTTT
CDR3 protein: CASSLSSGGNTGELFF
D gene: NA
J gene: TRBJ2-2
clone size: NA
V gene: TRBV18

CDR3 DNA: TGTGCCAGCGGAGCGGGACAGCTCCTACGAGGGCAGTACTTC
CDR3 protein: CASGAGQLLRGQYF
D gene: NA
J gene: TRBJ2-7
clone size: NA
V gene: TRBV2

CDR3 DNA: TGTGCCAGCAGCTTGGACTCAGGGATGAACACTGAAGCTTTCTTT
CDR3 protein: CASSLDSGMNTEAFF
D gene: NA
J gene: TRBJ1-1
clone size: NA
V gene: TRBV11-3